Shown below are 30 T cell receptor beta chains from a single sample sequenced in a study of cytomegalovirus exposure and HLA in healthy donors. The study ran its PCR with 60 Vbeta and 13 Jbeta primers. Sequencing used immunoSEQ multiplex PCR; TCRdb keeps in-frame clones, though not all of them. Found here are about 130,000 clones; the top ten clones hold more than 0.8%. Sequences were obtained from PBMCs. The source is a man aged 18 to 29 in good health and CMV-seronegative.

The CDR3 spells CASRRGRGGMNTEAFF. DNA for the CDR3: TGTGCCAGTCGTCGCGGACGGGGGGGGATGAACACTGAAGCTTTCTTT. V gene TRBV19 combines with J gene TRBJ1-1; the D gene is possibly TRBD1 (5 bases). Trimming removed 8 bases at V and 0 bases at J, with 19 bases between. The CDR3 spans 16 residues. The germline CDR1 and CDR2 sequences are LNHDA and SQIVND (reference sequence).

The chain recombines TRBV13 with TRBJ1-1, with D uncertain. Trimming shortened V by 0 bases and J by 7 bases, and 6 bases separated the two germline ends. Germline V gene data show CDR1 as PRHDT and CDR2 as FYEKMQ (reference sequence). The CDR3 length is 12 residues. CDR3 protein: CASSLGRLEAFF. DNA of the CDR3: TGTGCCAGCAGCTTAGGGCGTCTTGAAGCTTTCTTT.

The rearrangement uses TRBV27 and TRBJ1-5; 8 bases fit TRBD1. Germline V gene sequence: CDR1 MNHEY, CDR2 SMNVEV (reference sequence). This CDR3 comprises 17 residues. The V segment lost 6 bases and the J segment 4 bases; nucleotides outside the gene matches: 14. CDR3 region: CASSRWTGLGTNQPQHF. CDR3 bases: TGTGCCAGCAGCCGATGGACAGGGCTGGGGACGAATCAGCCCCAGCATTTT.

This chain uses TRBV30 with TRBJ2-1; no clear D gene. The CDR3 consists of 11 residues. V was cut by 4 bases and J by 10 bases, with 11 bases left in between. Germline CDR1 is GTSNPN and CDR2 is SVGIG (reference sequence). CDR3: CAWTGSREQFF. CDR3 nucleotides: TGTGCCTGGACCGGATCCAGGGAGCAGTTCTTC.

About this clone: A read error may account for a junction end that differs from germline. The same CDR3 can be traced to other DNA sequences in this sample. The CDR3 here is CASSPTQGSSYEQYF. The CDR3, as DNA: TGCGCCAGCAGCCCTACACAGGGAAGCTCCTACGAGCAGTACTTC. The chain carries TRBV6-5 and TRBJ2-7, with a possible D match to TRBD1 (6 bases). CDR1 and CDR2 from the germline V gene are MNHEY and SVGAGI. The CDR3 contains 15 residues.

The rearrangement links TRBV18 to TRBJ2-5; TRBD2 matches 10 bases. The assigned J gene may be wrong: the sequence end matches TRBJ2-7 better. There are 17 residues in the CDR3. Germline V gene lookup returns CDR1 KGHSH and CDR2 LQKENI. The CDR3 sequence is CASSSSRASGGSYEQYF. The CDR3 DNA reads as TGTGCCAGCTCATCCAGCCGAGCTAGCGGGGGATCCTACGAGCAGTACTTC.

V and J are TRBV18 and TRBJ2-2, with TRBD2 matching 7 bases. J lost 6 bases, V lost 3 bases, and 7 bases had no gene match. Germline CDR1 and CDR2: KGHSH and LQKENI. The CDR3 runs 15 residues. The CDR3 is CASSPGGIGAGELFF. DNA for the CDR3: TGTGCCAGCTCACCGGGGGGGATCGGCGCCGGGGAGCTGTTTTTT.

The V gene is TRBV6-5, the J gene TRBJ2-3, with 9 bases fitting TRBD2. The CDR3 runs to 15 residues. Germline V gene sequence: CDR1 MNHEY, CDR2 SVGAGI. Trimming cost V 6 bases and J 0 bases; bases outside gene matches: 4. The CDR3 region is CASRFGTSSTDTQYF. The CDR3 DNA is TGTGCCAGCAGATTCGGGACTAGCAGCACAGATACGCAGTATTTT.

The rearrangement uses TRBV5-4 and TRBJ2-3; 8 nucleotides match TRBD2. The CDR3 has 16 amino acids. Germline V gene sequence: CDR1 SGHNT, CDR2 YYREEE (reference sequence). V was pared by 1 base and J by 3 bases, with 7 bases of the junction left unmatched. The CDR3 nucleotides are TGTGCCAGCAGCTTGTTCGGGGGGGGCTTGACAGATACGCAGTATTTT. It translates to CASSLFGGGLTDTQYF.

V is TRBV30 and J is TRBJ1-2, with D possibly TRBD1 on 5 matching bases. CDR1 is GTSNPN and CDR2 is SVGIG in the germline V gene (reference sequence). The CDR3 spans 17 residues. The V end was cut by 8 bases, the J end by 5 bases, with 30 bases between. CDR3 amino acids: CALEVGRGTPEGYGYTF. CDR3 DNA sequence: TGTGCCCTGGAGGTAGGGCGGGGGACCCCCGAGGGATATGGCTACACCTTC. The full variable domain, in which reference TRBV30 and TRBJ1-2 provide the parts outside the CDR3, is SQTIHQWPATLVQPVGSPLSLECTVEGTSNPNLYWYRQAAGRGLQLLFYSVGIGQISSEVPQNLSASRPQDRQFILSSKKLLLSDSGFYLCALEVGRGTPEGYGYTFGSGTRLTVV.

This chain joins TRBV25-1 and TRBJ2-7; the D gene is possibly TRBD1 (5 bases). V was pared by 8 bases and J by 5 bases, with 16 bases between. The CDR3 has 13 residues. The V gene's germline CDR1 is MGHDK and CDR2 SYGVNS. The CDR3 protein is CASGHGRPNEQYF. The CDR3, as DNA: TGTGCCAGCGGACACGGTCGACCGAACGAGCAGTACTTC.

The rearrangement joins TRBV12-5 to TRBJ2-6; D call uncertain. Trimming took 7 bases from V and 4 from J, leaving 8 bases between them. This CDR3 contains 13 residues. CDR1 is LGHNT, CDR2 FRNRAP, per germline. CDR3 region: CASALPGANVLTF. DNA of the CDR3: TGTGCTAGTGCCCTCCCGGGGGCCAACGTCCTGACTTTC.

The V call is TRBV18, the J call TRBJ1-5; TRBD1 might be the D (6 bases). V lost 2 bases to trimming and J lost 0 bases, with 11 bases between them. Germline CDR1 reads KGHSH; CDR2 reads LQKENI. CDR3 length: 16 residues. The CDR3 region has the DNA TGTGCCAGCTCACCAAGACAGGATTATAGCAATCAGCCCCAGCATTTT. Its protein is CASSPRQDYSNQPQHF.

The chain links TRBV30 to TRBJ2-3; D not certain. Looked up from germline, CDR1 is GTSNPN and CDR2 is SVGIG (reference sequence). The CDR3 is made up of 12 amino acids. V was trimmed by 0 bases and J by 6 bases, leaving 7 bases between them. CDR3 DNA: TGTGCCTGGAGTGTATCGGAGGATACGCAGTATTTT. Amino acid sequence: CAWSVSEDTQYF.

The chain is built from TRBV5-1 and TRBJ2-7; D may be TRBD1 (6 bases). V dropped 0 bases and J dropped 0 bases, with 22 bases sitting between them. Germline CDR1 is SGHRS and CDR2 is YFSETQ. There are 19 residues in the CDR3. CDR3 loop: CASSLASMIGRGSSYEQYF. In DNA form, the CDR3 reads TGCGCCAGCAGCTTGGCCAGTATGATAGGCAGGGGAAGCTCCTACGAGCAGTACTTC.

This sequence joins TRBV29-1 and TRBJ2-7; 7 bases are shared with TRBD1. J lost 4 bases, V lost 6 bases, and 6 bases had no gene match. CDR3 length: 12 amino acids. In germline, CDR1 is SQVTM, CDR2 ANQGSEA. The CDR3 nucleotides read TGCAGCGTCACCGGGACAGCTTACGAGCAGTACTTC. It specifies CSVTGTAYEQYF.

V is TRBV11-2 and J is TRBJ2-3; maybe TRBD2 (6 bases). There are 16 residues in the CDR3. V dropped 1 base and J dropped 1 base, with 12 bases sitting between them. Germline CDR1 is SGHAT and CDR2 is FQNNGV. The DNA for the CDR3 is TGTGCCAGCAGCTTAGGCACCGGGAGCCGCACAGATACGCAGTATTTT. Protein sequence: CASSLGTGSRTDTQYF.

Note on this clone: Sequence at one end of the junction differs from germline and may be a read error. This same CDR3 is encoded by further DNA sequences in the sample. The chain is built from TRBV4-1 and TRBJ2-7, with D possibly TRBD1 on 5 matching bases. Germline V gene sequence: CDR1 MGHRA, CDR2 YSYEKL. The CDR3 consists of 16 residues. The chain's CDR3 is CASSPTRRQSTYEQYF. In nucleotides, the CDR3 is TGCGCCAGCAGCCCAACCCGCCGACAGTCAACCTACGAGCAATACTTC.

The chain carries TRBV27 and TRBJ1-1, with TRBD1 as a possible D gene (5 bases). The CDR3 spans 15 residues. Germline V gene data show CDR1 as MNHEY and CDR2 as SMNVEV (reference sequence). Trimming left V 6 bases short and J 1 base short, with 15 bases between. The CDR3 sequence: CASRDYSDRNTEAFF. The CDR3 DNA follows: TGTGCCAGCAGGGACTACTCTGACAGGAACACTGAAGCTTTCTTT.

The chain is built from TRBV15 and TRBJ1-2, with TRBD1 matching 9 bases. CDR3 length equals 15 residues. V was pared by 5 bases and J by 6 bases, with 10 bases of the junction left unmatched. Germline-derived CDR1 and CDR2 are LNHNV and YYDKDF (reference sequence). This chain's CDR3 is CATSRPGTGNHGYTF. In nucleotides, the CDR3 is TGTGCCACCAGCCGACCCGGGACAGGGAACCATGGCTACACCTTC.

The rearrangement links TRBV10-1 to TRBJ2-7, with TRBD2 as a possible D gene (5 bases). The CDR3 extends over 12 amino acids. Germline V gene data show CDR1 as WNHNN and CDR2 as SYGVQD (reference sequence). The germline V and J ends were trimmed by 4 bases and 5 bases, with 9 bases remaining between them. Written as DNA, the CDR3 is TGCGCCAGCAGTGGGAGGTTCCACGAGCAGTACTTC. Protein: CASSGRFHEQYF.

CDR3 DNA: TGTGCCAGCAGCCCCTCCTCGAACACTGAAGCTTTCTTT. Amino acids: CASSPSSNTEAFF. This chain joins TRBV5-4 and TRBJ1-1; no reliable D call. This CDR3 has 13 amino acids. V lost 4 bases and J 1 base, leaving 8 bases between the germline ends. Germline V gene data show CDR1 as SGHNT and CDR2 as YYREEE (reference sequence).

This CDR3 is CASRDAGQGRGTGELFF. The CDR3 DNA is TGTGCCAGCAGAGACGCGGGACAGGGAAGGGGAACCGGGGAGCTGTTTTTT. This sequence joins TRBV28 and TRBJ2-2; 9 positions agree with TRBD1. V lost 6 bases, J lost 5 bases, and 13 bases stayed unmatched. The CDR3 is made up of 17 amino acids. The germline V gene encodes CDR1 MDHEN and CDR2 SYDVKM. The whole variable domain, remainder taken from reference TRBV28 and TRBJ2-2, is DVKVTQSSRYLVKRTGEKVFLECVQDMDHENMFWYRQDPGLGLRLIYFSYDVKMKEKGDIPEGYSVSREKKERFSLILESASTNQTSMYLCASRDAGQGRGTGELFFGEGSRLTVL.

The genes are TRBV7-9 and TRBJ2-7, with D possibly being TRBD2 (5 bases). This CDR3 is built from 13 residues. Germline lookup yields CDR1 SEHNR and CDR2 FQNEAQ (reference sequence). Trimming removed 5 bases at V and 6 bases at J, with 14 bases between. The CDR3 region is CASSRRGSGEQYF. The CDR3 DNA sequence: TGTGCCAGCAGCCGTAGAGGGAGCGGCGAGCAGTACTTC.

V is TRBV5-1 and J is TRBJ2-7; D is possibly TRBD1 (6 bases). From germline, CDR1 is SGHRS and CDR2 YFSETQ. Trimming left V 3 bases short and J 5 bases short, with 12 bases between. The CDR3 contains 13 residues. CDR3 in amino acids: CASSWGNRDEQYF. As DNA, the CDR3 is TGCGCCAGCAGCTGGGGTAACAGGGACGAGCAGTACTTC.

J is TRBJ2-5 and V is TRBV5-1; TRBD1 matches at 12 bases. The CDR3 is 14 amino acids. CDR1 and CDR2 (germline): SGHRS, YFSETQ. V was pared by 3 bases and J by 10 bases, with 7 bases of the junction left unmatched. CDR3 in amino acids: CASSSPGTGGDQYF. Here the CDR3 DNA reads TGCGCCAGCAGCTCGCCCGGGACAGGGGGCGACCAGTACTTC.

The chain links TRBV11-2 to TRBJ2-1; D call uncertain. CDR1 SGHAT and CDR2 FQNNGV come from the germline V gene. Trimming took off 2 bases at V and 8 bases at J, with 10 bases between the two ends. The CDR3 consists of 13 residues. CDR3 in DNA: TGTGCCAGCAGCTTACCGGGTGGCTATGAGCAGTTCTTC. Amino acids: CASSLPGGYEQFF. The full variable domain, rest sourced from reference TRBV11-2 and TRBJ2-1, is EAGVAQSPRYKIIEKRQSVAFWCNPISGHATLYWYQQILGQGPKLLIQFQNNGVVDDSQLPKDRFSAERLKGVDSTLKIQPAKLEDSAVYLCASSLPGGYEQFFGPGTRLTVL.

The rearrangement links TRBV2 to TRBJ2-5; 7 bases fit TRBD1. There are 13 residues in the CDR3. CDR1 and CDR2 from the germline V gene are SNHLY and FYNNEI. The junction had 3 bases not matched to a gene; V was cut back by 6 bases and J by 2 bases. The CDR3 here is CASSLGQQETQYF. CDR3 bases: TGTGCCAGCAGCCTGGGACAGCAAGAGACCCAGTACTTC.

CDR3 in DNA: TGTGCCAGCAGCCCCAGCACTGAAGCTTTCTTT. It is translated as CASSPSTEAFF. The chain couples TRBV28 to TRBJ1-1, with D hard to call. There are 11 residues in the CDR3. Trimming took 6 bases from V and 4 from J, leaving 6 bases between them. The germline V gene encodes CDR1 MDHEN and CDR2 SYDVKM.

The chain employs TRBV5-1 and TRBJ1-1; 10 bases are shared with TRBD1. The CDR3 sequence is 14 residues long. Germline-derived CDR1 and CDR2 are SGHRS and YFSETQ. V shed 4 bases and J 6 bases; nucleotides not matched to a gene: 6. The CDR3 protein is CASSGGQGDSEAFF. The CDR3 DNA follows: TGCGCCAGCAGCGGAGGACAGGGGGATTCTGAAGCTTTCTTT.